Below, one TCR beta chain is given with its context. The data stem from a study of shared T cell receptors in the human thymus. The CDR3 extends over 14 amino acids. The V gene lost 5 bases and the J gene lost 2 bases, with 13 bases spanning the gap. The V gene's germline CDR1 is MNHEY and CDR2 SVGAGI. The data were produced by immunoSEQ multiplex PCR, yet TCRdb's version contains in-frame clones alone and is incomplete. The sample contains about 540,000 clones, more than 75% of which appear only once. These same data were also listed under a study on human thymus T cells.

Sequencing was carried out using thymocytes. The rearrangement uses TRBV6-5 and TRBJ2-7; TRBD2 might be the D (6 bases). The TCR originated in a boy under three years old with a congenital heart defect. The CDR3 bases are TGTGCCAGCAGTCCCAGACTAGAACCCTACGAGCAGTACTTC. This codes for CASSPRLEPYEQYF.